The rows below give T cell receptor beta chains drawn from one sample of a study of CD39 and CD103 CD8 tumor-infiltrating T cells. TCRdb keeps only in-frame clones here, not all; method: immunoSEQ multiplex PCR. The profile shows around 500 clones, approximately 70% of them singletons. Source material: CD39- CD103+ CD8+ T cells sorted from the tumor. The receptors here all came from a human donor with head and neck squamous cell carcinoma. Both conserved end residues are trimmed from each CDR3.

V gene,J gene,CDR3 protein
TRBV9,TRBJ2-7,ASSEFGTSGTEQY
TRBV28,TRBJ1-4,ASTLTRDRDGKLF
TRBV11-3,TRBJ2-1,ASSLQPGQDVAFPYNEQF
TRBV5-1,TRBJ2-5,ASTGLAGVNGETQY
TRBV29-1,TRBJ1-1,SGGGGMNTEAF
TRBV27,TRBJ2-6,ASSFKGVSGANVLT
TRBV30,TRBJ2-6,AWSVGSGANVLT
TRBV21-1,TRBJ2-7,ASSRGQGNEQY
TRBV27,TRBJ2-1,ASSPGASGGGEQF
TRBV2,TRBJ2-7,ASSPLDRDEQY
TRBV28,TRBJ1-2,ASSLLTTPNSGGYT
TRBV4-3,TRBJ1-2,ASSQERQVLGYT
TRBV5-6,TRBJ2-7,ASSWAKGEQY
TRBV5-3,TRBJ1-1,ASMVQGNTEAF
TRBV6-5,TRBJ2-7,ASSDEGPSYEQY
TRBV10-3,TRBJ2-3,AISESSGGNTDTQY
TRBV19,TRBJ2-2,ASSTSPGELF
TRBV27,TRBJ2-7,ASSRGHEQY
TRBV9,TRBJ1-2,ASSVASGFGYT
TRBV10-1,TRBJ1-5,ASSEKFQPQH
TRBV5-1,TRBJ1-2,ASSLQGGIGYGYT
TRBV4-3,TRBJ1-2,ASSQWHRDRGGVEDGYT
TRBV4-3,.,ASSQDLWTSGGSYEQY
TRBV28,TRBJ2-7,ASSPRGAYEQY
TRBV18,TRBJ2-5,ASSPPYSGVETQY
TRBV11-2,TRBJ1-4,ASSGGGNEKLF
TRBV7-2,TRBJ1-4,ASSLFINEKLF
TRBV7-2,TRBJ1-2,ASSLGLMGGYT
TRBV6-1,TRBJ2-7,ASSDEGPSYEQY
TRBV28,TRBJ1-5,ASSPGVSNQPQH
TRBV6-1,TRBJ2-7,ASSEGAGPLYEQY
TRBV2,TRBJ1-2,ASRTFYGYT
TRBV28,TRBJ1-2,ASSLVGNGYT
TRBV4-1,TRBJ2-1,ASSQVTGGLYNEQF
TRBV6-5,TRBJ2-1,ASSYRGYGTDEQF
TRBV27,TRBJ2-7,AASLRAGRVDEQY
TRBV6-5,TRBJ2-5,ASSPTGIEETQY
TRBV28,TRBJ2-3,ASSLSLPRLGSAQY
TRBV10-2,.,ASSEIGGLTYEQY
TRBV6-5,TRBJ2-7,ASSHGTVYEQY
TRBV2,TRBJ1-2,ASRRQGETLYGYT
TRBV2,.,ASRGGTSGGHSYEQY
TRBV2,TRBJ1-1,ASGGGWRVNTEAF
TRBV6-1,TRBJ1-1,ASPGQMNTEAF
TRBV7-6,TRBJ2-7,ASSPPDGSLYEQY
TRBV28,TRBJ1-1,ASSDLGTGALGTEAF
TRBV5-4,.,ASSIEAGENNEQY
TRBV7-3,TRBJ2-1,ASRGLAGSYNEQF
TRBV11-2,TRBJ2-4,ASSFHRGGGAKNIQY
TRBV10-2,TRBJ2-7,ASSEIGGLTYEQY
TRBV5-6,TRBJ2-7,ASSLKGTSNEQY
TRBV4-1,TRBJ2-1,ASSQPTSTDSYNEQF